The table lists the clone carrying this TCR beta chain with a few counts. The source of the sample is a study of tumor-infiltrating lymphocytes in oesophageal squamous cell carcinoma. Germline V lookup: CDR1 SGHTA, CDR2 FQGTGA. This CDR3 has 13 residues. V lost 4 bases and J lost 10; bases outside the gene matches: 6. MiXCR, run by TCRdb on the PCR reads, gives a single entry per CDR3 protein. The table includes about 10,000 distinct CDR3 sequences, 55% to 75% detected once. The gene calls are TRBV7-3 and TRBJ2-1; 8 bases line up with TRBD1. This clonotype was sampled from a female donor with esophageal squamous cell carcinoma. Sequenced material: esophageal tumor tissue. The CDR3 coding sequence is TGTGCCAGCAGCTCCCCGGACAGGGAAGAGCAGTTCTTC. Its protein is CASSSPDREEQFF.